One sample yielded the 26 T cell receptor beta chains listed below, sequenced in a study of T-cell memory formation after mild COVID-19 (dated by TCRdb to about 2021). The library came from 5' RACE. Sequencing took place on an Illumina NovaSeq 6000. Starting from the raw public reads, TCRdb applied fastp trimming at Q25, assembled clones with MiXCR and retained in-frame beta chains. All rows with the same CDR3 protein become a single entry with the most common DNA and genes. In all, the sample holds 280,000 or so distinct CDR3 sequences, and about a sixth of those were seen once. The ten biggest clones cover about 23% of the sample. Sequencing input: PBMCs or a T cell subset sorted from them (not recorded which). The origin of the receptors is a man aged 18-30 years who had mild COVID-19 (a few samples of this study predate the infection). The sample titles of this study are shuffled in the database, so cell type and time point are left out; the donor was told from shared clones.

V is TRBV12-3 or TRBV12-4 and J is TRBJ2-5; possible D gene TRBD2, 6 bases. The CDR3 is 14 residues long. The V and J ends lost 4 bases and 5 bases respectively, with 14 bases between them. DNA for the CDR3: TGTGCCAGCAGTTATTTACCTGGGGGGGAGACCCAGTACTTC. It yields the protein CASSYLPGGETQYF.

This clonotype was seen only a few times. The V gene is TRBV20-1, the J gene TRBJ2-1; 7 bases are a match to TRBD2. The CDR3 is 14 amino acids. The trim removed 6 bases at V and 1 base at J, leaving 6 bases unmatched. Germline V gene lookup returns CDR1 DFQATT and CDR2 SNEGSKA (reference sequence). CDR3 residues: CSAPDGGSYNEQFF. The CDR3 region has the DNA TGCAGTGCCCCCGACGGGGGGTCCTACAATGAGCAGTTCTTC.

This clonotype was recorded a few times. The genes are TRBV20-1 and TRBJ2-2; 9 bases are shared with TRBD1. V was clipped by 5 bases and J by 1 base; unmatched bases: 5. Germline values: CDR1 DFQATT, CDR2 SNEGSKA (reference sequence). The CDR3 length is 15 residues. CDR3 sequence (DNA): TGCAGTGCTCATCCGGGACAGGGGAACACCGGGGAGCTGTTTTTT. Its protein is CSAHPGQGNTGELFF.

The chain has TRBV7-9 and TRBJ1-2; the D is unclear. The length of the CDR3 is 15 residues. The germline gives CDR1 SEHNR, CDR2 FQNEAQ (reference sequence). The germline V and J ends were trimmed by 5 bases and 7 bases, with 20 bases remaining between them. CDR3 in DNA: TGTGCCAGCAGCCCCGCCGCTAGTACGTCTGGTGGCTACACCTTC. Translated, it gives CASSPAASTSGGYTF.

This clonotype was counted a few times. CDR3 bases: TGCGCCAGCAGCCAGGATCTAGCGGGGGGAGCCGATACGCAGTATTTT. Translating gives CASSQDLAGGADTQYF. The V and J genes are TRBV4-3 and TRBJ2-3; 11 bases line up with TRBD2. There are 16 residues in the CDR3. The germline CDR1 and CDR2 sequences are LGHNA and YSLEER. The J segment lost 6 bases and the V segment lost 3 bases, leaving 8 bases of the junction unmatched.

The V gene is TRBV28, the J gene TRBJ2-7, with a weak D call TRBD2 (5 bases). Germline loops: CDR1 MDHEN, CDR2 SYDVKM. The CDR3 totals 13 residues. V lost 6 bases, J lost 7 bases, and 16 bases lay in between. The CDR3 DNA sequence: TGTGCCAGCAGCCCCTCGGGGTCTAGGGAGCAGTACGTC. Translated: CASSPSGSREQYV.

This rearrangement joins TRBV7-8 to TRBJ2-7; D uncertain. The CDR3 has 15 residues. Germline loops: CDR1 SGHVS, CDR2 FQNEAQ. V was pared by 1 base and J by 2 bases, with 12 bases between. This chain's CDR3 is CASSLGLAGTYEQYV. The DNA of the CDR3 is TGTGCCAGCAGCTTAGGGTTGGCCGGAACCTACGAGCAGTACGTC.

The V and J genes are TRBV3-1 and TRBJ1-6; TRBD1 matches 9 bases. The CDR3 is 16 amino acids. Per germline, CDR1 LGHDT and CDR2 YNNKEL (reference sequence). V shed 1 base, J shed 10 bases, and the junction held 8 bases outside the gene matches. The CDR3 DNA reads as TGTGCCAGCAGCCAAGGGCCCGGGACAGGGCAATCACCCCTCCACTTT. Translation gives CASSQGPGTGQSPLHF.

The chain joins TRBV7-9 to TRBJ2-2; D unresolved. Germline V gives CDR1 SEHNR, CDR2 FQNEAQ (reference sequence). This CDR3 has 14 residues. V was clipped by 3 bases and J by 4 bases, with 9 bases between them. This CDR3 is CASSLGFLTGELFF. The CDR3 bases are TGTGCCAGCAGCTTGGGTTTCCTCACCGGGGAGCTGTTTTTT.

The rearrangement links TRBV12-5 to TRBJ1-2; D unresolved. The germline V and J ends were trimmed by 0 bases and 6 bases, with 8 bases remaining between them. In germline, CDR1 is LGHNT, CDR2 FRNRAP. This CDR3 region has 13 residues. Written as DNA, the CDR3 is TGTGCTAGTGGTTTGGTACTGATAAATGGCTACACCTTC. Its protein product is CASGLVLINGYTF. Variable domain in full (rest from reference TRBV12-5 and TRBJ1-2): DARVTQTPRHKVTEMGQEVTMRCQPILGHNTVFWYRQTMMQGLELLAYFRNRAPLDDSGMPKDRFSAEMPDATLATLKIQPSEPRDSAVYFCASGLVLINGYTFGSGTRLTVV.

The chain recombines TRBV7-2 with TRBJ1-2; D may be TRBD1 (6 bases). V lost 3 bases, J lost 2 bases, and 13 bases lay in between. Germline assignment: CDR1 SGHTA and CDR2 FQGNSA. The CDR3 loop spans 15 amino acids. The CDR3, as DNA: TGTGCCAGCAGCTTGGCCGATGGACAGAACTATGGCTACACCTTC. As protein: CASSLADGQNYGYTF.

The rearrangement joins TRBV20-1 to TRBJ2-3; 8 positions agree with TRBD2. V lost 6 bases and J lost 3; bases outside the gene matches: 5. In germline, CDR1 is DFQATT, CDR2 SNEGSKA (reference sequence). The CDR3 is 13 amino acids. The CDR3 loop reads CSAPGLGTDTQYF. CDR3 sequence (DNA): TGCAGTGCCCCGGGACTAGGGACAGATACGCAGTATTTT.

This clonotype was seen a few times. The chain uses TRBV27 and TRBJ1-1; D may be TRBD1 (5 bases). V gave up 6 bases and J gave up 4 bases, with 15 bases separating them. Germline V gene lookup returns CDR1 MNHEY and CDR2 SMNVEV (reference sequence). This CDR3 has 14 residues. Here the CDR3 reads CASRRVGGFTEAFF. The DNA for the CDR3 is TGTGCCAGCAGGAGGGTGGGGGGGTTCACTGAAGCTTTCTTT.

In this sample, this clonotype turned up a few times. This chain uses TRBV4-1 with TRBJ2-3; D not certain. V was cut by 7 bases and J by 7 bases, with 9 bases left in between. This CDR3 contains 11 residues. The germline CDR1 and CDR2 sequences are MGHRA and YSYEKL. The CDR3 region is CASKGPHTQYF. The CDR3 nucleotides are TGCGCCAGCAAAGGGCCTCATACGCAGTATTTT.

The chain couples TRBV9 to TRBJ1-1; TRBD1 agrees at 9 bases. The V gene's germline CDR1 is SGDLS and CDR2 YYNGEE. Trimming removed 4 bases from V and 10 bases from J; junction bases left unmatched: 8. This CDR3 spans 13 amino acids. CDR3 region: CASSSDRGETAFF. For the CDR3, the DNA is TGTGCCAGCAGCTCCGACAGGGGGGAGACAGCTTTCTTT.

This chain uses TRBV11-2 with TRBJ2-3, with D hard to call. Germline CDR1 and CDR2: SGHAT and FQNNGV. V was cut by 5 bases and J by 6 bases, with 6 bases left in between. CDR3 size: 11 residues. CDR3 sequence (DNA): TGTGCCAGCAGCATCTGGGATACGCAGTATTTT. Translation: CASSIWDTQYF. Full variable domain (outside the CDR3, taken from reference TRBV11-2 and TRBJ2-3): EAGVAQSPRYKIIEKRQSVAFWCNPISGHATLYWYQQILGQGPKLLIQFQNNGVVDDSQLPKDRFSAERLKGVDSTLKIQPAKLEDSAVYLCASSIWDTQYFGPGTRLTVL.

The genes are TRBV28 and TRBJ2-3; 11 bases map to TRBD2. Losses at the gene ends were 1 base for V and 5 bases for J; bases not matched to a gene: 5. Germline V gene lookup returns CDR1 MDHEN and CDR2 SYDVKM. The CDR3 sequence is 16 residues long. The CDR3: CASSLLAGGPVDTQYF. The CDR3 DNA is TGTGCCAGCAGTTTATTAGCGGGGGGGCCAGTAGATACGCAGTATTTT. The full variable domain, with the rest looked up from reference TRBV28 and TRBJ2-3, is DVKVTQSSRYLVKRTGEKVFLECVQDMDHENMFWYRQDPGLGLRLIYFSYDVKMKEKGDIPEGYSVSREKKERFSLILESASTNQTSMYLCASSLLAGGPVDTQYFGPGTRLTVL.

This clonotype was seen more than once but under ten times. This chain uses TRBV4-3 with TRBJ1-6; possible D gene TRBD1, 5 bases. V shed 0 bases and J shed 10 bases, with 19 bases lying between them. Per the germline V gene, CDR1 is LGHNA and CDR2 is YSLEER. This CDR3 region has 17 residues. The CDR3 nucleotides are TGCGCCAGCAGCCAAGAAACAGGCCGGTGGTCATGGTCACCCCTCCACTTT. It specifies CASSQETGRWSWSPLHF.

This clonotype was seen a handful of times. The chain joins TRBV7-8 to TRBJ2-2; weak D call: TRBD1 (5 bases). This CDR3 spans 17 amino acids. CDR1 is SGHVS and CDR2 is FQNEAQ in the germline V gene. The V gene lost 1 base and the J gene lost 0 bases, with 12 bases spanning the gap. In nucleotides, the CDR3 is TGTGCCAGCAGCTTAGGGGCAGGGTTTACGAACACCGGGGAGCTGTTTTTT. Amino acids: CASSLGAGFTNTGELFF.

V is TRBV20-1 and J is TRBJ2-5, with D unresolved. Germline CDR1 reads DFQATT; CDR2 reads SNEGSKA (reference sequence). Trimming cost V 3 bases and J 5 bases, with 7 bases left between them. This CDR3 comprises 11 residues. The CDR3, as DNA: TGCAGTGCTAGGTCGGGTGAGACCCAGTACTTC. It yields the protein CSARSGETQYF.

This clonotype has only a few counts. The chain is built from TRBV6-6 and TRBJ1-5, with D unresolved. Trimming removed 2 bases at V and 0 bases at J, with 8 bases between. Per germline, CDR1 MNHNY and CDR2 SVGAGI (reference sequence). This CDR3 region has 15 residues. The CDR3 spells CASSYAGNSNQPQHF. As DNA, the CDR3 is TGTGCCAGCAGTTACGCGGGGAATAGCAATCAGCCCCAGCATTTT.

This chain links TRBV3-1 with TRBJ2-7, with D hard to call. Germline values: CDR1 LGHDT, CDR2 YNNKEL (reference sequence). The CDR3 length is 13 residues. V lost 4 bases to trimming and J lost 3 bases, with 10 bases between them. CDR3 in DNA: TGTGCCAGCAGCCCCTTAATCTACTACGAGCAGTACTTC. It codes for CASSPLIYYEQYF.

The V gene is TRBV5-1, the J gene TRBJ1-2; D not certain. Trimming shortened V by 5 bases and J by 4 bases, and 12 bases separated the two germline ends. Germline CDR1 and CDR2: SGHRS and YFSETQ. CDR3 length: 13 amino acids. The CDR3 loop reads CASSPDGRYGYTF. The CDR3 DNA sequence: TGCGCCAGCAGTCCAGACGGTCGCTATGGCTACACCTTC.

This chain uses TRBV6-2 or TRBV6-3 with TRBJ2-7; maybe TRBD2 (6 bases). V was trimmed by 0 bases and J by 7 bases, leaving 16 bases between them. CDR3 length: 15 amino acids. The germline V gene has CDR1 MNHEY and CDR2 SVGEGT. CDR3 nucleotides: TGTGCCAGCAGTTACTCTACCGTTCGCCGGGGGGAGCAGTACTTC. Its protein is CASSYSTVRRGEQYF.

The chain combines TRBV10-1 with TRBJ2-3; the D call may be TRBD1 or TRBD2 (6 bases each). The CDR3 sequence is 13 residues long. Deletions cut 6 bases from V and 5 bases from J, with 12 bases between. The germline V gene has CDR1 WNHNN and CDR2 SYGVQD (reference sequence). Here the CDR3 DNA reads TGCGCCAGCAGCGGGGGCCCTCGAGATACGCAGTATTTT. It yields the protein CASSGGPRDTQYF.

This clonotype was detected only a few times. V is TRBV15 and J is TRBJ2-3, with TRBD2 matching 9 bases. CDR1 and CDR2 from the germline V gene are LNHNV and YYDKDF (reference sequence). After removal of 5 bases from V and 4 bases from J, the junction contained 13 bases not matched to a gene. The CDR3 has 17 residues. CDR3 nucleotides: TGTGCCACCAGCCAGGCGGGGGGGGCCAGTCAAGCAGATACGCAGTATTTT. The encoded protein is CATSQAGGASQADTQYF. Full variable domain (remainder filled in from reference TRBV15 and TRBJ2-3): DAMVIQNPRYQVTQFGKPVTLSCSQTLNHNVMYWYQQKSSQAPKLLFHYYDKDFNNEADTPDNFQSRRPNTSFCFLDIRSPGLGDTAMYLCATSQAGGASQADTQYFGPGTRLTVL.